These 29 T cell receptor beta chains originate from one sample sequenced in a study of tumor-infiltrating lymphocytes in primary liver carcinoma. Unsorted bulk tissue (roughly 20-34 mg) underwent RNA and DNA co-extraction. A primer in the constant region served to generate TCR beta cDNA from 450 to 650 ng of total RNA. For TCR beta, libraries were produced by three nested multiplex PCR rounds using slightly modified ARM-PCR. Running 9 to 11 cycles apiece, the first two PCR rounds relied on TRBV1-TRBV30 forward primers together with a C-beta reverse primer. Via MiXCR, TCRdb re-called the multiplex PCR reads, giving one row per CDR3 protein. The sample yields approximately 80,000 distinct CDR3 sequences, 69% seen once. The source material was tumor-adjacent normal liver tissue. The receptors derive from a man aged 35 to 55 with primary liver carcinoma and hepatitis B virus infection.

Of note for this clonotype: Germline and junction disagree at one end, which may indicate a read error. The V call is TRBV2, the J call TRBJ2-2; the D call may be TRBD1 or TRBD2 (6 bases each). This CDR3 spans 15 amino acids. Germline V lookup: CDR1 SNHLY, CDR2 FYNNEI. The CDR3 sequence: CASSVARGVTGELLF. CDR3 coding DNA: TGTGCCAGCAGTGTCGCTAGGGGGGTCACCGGGGAGCTGCTTTTT.

On this clonotype itself: The junction differs from germline at one of its ends, possibly a read error. The V and J genes are TRBV4-2 and TRBJ2-6; D is perhaps TRBD1 or TRBD2 (5 bases each). This CDR3 has 18 residues. The germline V gene has CDR1 LGHNA and CDR2 YNFKEQ. The CDR3 sequence is CASSQETKGITGANVLTF. The CDR3 DNA reads TGTGCCAGCAGCCAAGAGACAAAGGGCATTACCGGGGCCAACGTTCTGACTTTC.

This clonotype has ten or more counts. The chain has TRBV5-4 and TRBJ2-2, with TRBD2 matching over 13 bases. CDR3 length: 17 residues. The V gene's germline CDR1 is SGHNT and CDR2 YYREEE (reference sequence). Trimming at V came to 4 bases and at J to 2 bases, leaving 5 bases not matched to a gene. The DNA of the CDR3 is TGTGCCAGCAGCCCAGGACTAGCGGGAGTAAACACCGGGGAGCTGTTTTTT. Its translation: CASSPGLAGVNTGELFF.

This clonotype was picked up one time. A much bigger clone sits one base away, suggesting this may be a read error. This CDR3 reads CASSSGTAFRDKKLFF. The CDR3 DNA is TGTGCCAGCAGCTCTGGAACAGCTTTTCGGGATAAAAAACTGTTTTTT. The genes are TRBV7-9 and TRBJ1-4; D gene uncertain. In germline, CDR1 is SEHNR, CDR2 FQNEAQ (reference sequence). Trimming removed 4 bases from V and 9 bases from J, with 21 bases in between. The CDR3 has 16 amino acids. Looking up the rest from reference TRBV7-9 and TRBJ1-4 gives the full variable domain: DTGVSQNPRHKITKRGQNVTFRCDPISEHNRLYWYRQTLGQGPEFLTYFQNEAQLEKSRLLSDRFSAERPKGSFSTLEIQRTEQGDSAMYLCASSSGTAFRDKKLFFGSGTQLSVL.

This clonotype was found many times. CDR3 region: CASSGGLAGSYEQYF. DNA of the CDR3: TGTGCCAGCAGCGGAGGCCTAGCGGGATCCTACGAGCAGTACTTC. The chain is built from TRBV5-4 and TRBJ2-7; 9 bases are a match to TRBD2. V lost 4 bases and J lost 1; bases outside the gene matches: 6. Germline-derived CDR1 and CDR2 are SGHNT and YYREEE (reference sequence). The CDR3 has 15 residues.

The chain employs TRBV5-1 and TRBJ2-2; 9 bases agree with TRBD1. CDR1 and CDR2 from the germline V gene are SGHRS and YFSETQ. The CDR3 consists of 16 residues. Unmatched junction bases numbered 13, after V lost 7 bases and J lost 6 bases. The CDR3 protein is CASGPTLQGASGELFF. CDR3 in DNA: TGCGCCAGCGGCCCGACCTTACAGGGGGCCTCCGGGGAGCTGTTTTTT.

As concerns this clonotype: A clone one base away is much larger, so this may be a read error. The chain has TRBV28 and TRBJ2-1; 9 nucleotides align to TRBD2. CDR1 MDHEN and CDR2 SYDVKM come from the germline V gene. This CDR3 is built from 13 residues. CDR3 protein: CASMAGGIDDQFF. CDR3 in DNA: TGTGCCAGCATGGCGGGAGGGATCGATGATCAGTTCTTC.

This clonotype has a count of ten or more. The rearrangement joins TRBV10-2 to TRBJ2-1, with D perhaps matching TRBD1 (5 bases). Germline CDR1 and CDR2: WSHSY and SAAADI. The CDR3 runs 12 residues. Trimming took off 6 bases at V and 5 bases at J, with 8 bases between the two ends. CDR3 bases: TGCGCCAGCAGCAGGGCAAACAATGAGCAGTTCTTC. It codes for CASSRANNEQFF.

The rearrangement uses TRBV5-1 and TRBJ2-7; the D gene is possibly TRBD2 (6 bases). CDR1 is SGHRS, CDR2 YFSETQ, per germline. V lost 4 bases and J 6 bases, leaving 14 bases between the germline ends. This CDR3 is built from 13 residues. The CDR3 reads CASSAGRGREQYF. The CDR3 DNA follows: TGCGCCAGCAGCGCCGGGAGAGGGCGCGAGCAGTACTTC.

Points on this clonotype: Being one base from a much bigger clone, this may be a read error. The chain recombines TRBV6-5 with TRBJ1-6, with D uncertain. The CDR3 has 13 residues. Per the germline V gene, CDR1 is MNHEY and CDR2 is SVGAGI. CDR3 sequence (DNA): TGTGCCAGCAGCCCTAAGCCGAATTTACCCCTCCACTTT. This codes for CASSPKPNLPLHF.

V is TRBV28 and J is TRBJ1-2; TRBD1 matches 9 bases. CDR1 is MDHEN and CDR2 is SYDVKM in the germline V gene. The length of the CDR3 is 15 residues. Unmatched junction bases numbered 11, after V lost 8 bases and J lost 4 bases. CDR3 loop: CASHLPGQGTYGYTF. CDR3 nucleotides: TGTGCCAGCCACCTACCGGGACAGGGAACCTATGGCTACACCTTC.

In the case of this clonotype: Its ends do not fully match the called genes, so a read error is possible. V usage is TRBV7-9 and J usage is TRBJ2-1; 14 bases match TRBD2. The CDR3 loop spans 15 amino acids. The germline V gene has CDR1 SEHNR and CDR2 FQNEAQ (reference sequence). CDR3 coding DNA: TGTGCTAGCAGCCTACCGGGACTAGCGGGAGTCGAGCAGTTCTTC. Translation gives CASSLPGLAGVEQFF.

This clonotype has more than one count but fewer than ten. This chain connects TRBV20-1 to TRBJ1-5; no clear D gene. This CDR3 contains 15 residues. V lost 6 bases and J 4 bases, leaving 19 bases between the germline ends. CDR1 is DFQATT and CDR2 is SNEGSKA in the germline V gene (reference sequence). As DNA, the CDR3 is TGCAGTGCCCTAGCCGGGCGGAGCTCTAATCAGCCCCAGCATTTT. Protein sequence: CSALAGRSSNQPQHF.

The chain recombines TRBV11-2 with TRBJ2-6; the D is unclear. CDR3 length: 17 residues. V lost 3 bases and J lost 2, with 14 bases in between. Looked up from germline, CDR1 is SGHAT and CDR2 is FQNNGV. The CDR3 DNA reads as TGTGCCAGCAGCTTTTTTCAGTGGCACACTGGGGCCAACGTCCTGACTTTC. Its protein is CASSFFQWHTGANVLTF.

In regard to this clonotype: Relative to the germline gene, one junction end is altered; a read error may explain this. The rearrangement uses TRBV7-9 and TRBJ1-2; no clear D. This CDR3 comprises 11 residues. Germline-derived CDR1 and CDR2 are SEHNR and FQNEAQ (reference sequence). CDR3: CATTNTYVYTF. The CDR3 DNA follows: TGTGCCACCACCAACACCTATGTCTACACCTTC.

This clonotype was recorded once. At one boundary the junction diverges from the germline segment, which might be a read error. The V gene is TRBV6-1, the J gene TRBJ2-7; maybe TRBD1 (5 bases). The CDR3 has 16 amino acids. Germline loops: CDR1 MNHNS, CDR2 SASEGT. This CDR3 reads CASSPAATEYPYEQYF. DNA of the CDR3: TGTGCTAGCAGCCCGGCCGCGACAGAGTACCCCTACGAGCAGTACTTT.

In nucleotides, the CDR3 is TGTGCCATCAGTGAGTCCTCAACAGCAAACGACTATGGCTACACCTTC. Protein sequence: CAISESSTANDYGYTF. The J gene is TRBJ1-2, the V gene TRBV10-3; no clear D. V lost 0 bases and J lost 3, with 14 bases in between. Germline V CDR1 and CDR2: ENHRY, SYGVKD. This CDR3 contains 16 residues.

As regards this clonotype: One end of the junction fails to match germline, which may point to a read error. The chain carries TRBV5-1 and TRBJ2-1; 8 bases match TRBD2. Germline CDR1 SGHRS, CDR2 YFSETQ. This CDR3 is built from 18 residues. The CDR3 sequence is CASSSDGSGTTSYNEHFF. Here the CDR3 DNA reads TGCGCCAGCAGCTCGGACGGTAGCGGGACTACGTCCTACAATGAGCACTTCTTC.

Concerning this clonotype: A much larger clone is a single base away; this may be a read error. The rearrangement uses TRBV11-2 and TRBJ2-5; TRBD1 aligns across 9 bases. Germline V CDR1 and CDR2: SGHAT, FQNNGV. The CDR3 covers 15 residues. The CDR3 spells CTSNRTGARQETQYF. The CDR3 DNA is TGTACCAGCAACAGGACAGGGGCCAGGCAAGAGACCCAGTACTTC. The full variable domain, its missing parts supplied by reference TRBV11-2 and TRBJ2-5, is EAGVAQSPRYKIIEKRQSVAFWCNPISGHATLYWYQQILGQGPKLLIQFQNNGVVDDSQLPKDRFSAERLKGVDSTLKIQPAKLEDSAVYLCTSNRTGARQETQYFGPGTRLLVL.

Details on this clonotype: One base away lies a much larger clone, so this may be a sequencing read error. The CDR3 does not close with the conserved phenylalanine or tryptophan, likely indicating a read error. The CDR3 nucleotides are TGCGCCAGCAGCTTGGACGGCATGAACACTGAAGCTTTCATT. Its translation: CASSLDGMNTEAFI. This sequence joins TRBV5-1 and TRBJ1-1, with D unresolved. From germline, CDR1 is SGHRS and CDR2 YFSETQ. Trimming removed 0 bases from V and 0 bases from J, with 6 bases in between. This CDR3 region has 14 residues.

Comments on this clonotype: Germline and junction disagree at one end, which may indicate a read error. The V gene is TRBV10-3, the J gene TRBJ2-2; TRBD1 agrees at 7 bases. Germline V CDR1 and CDR2: ENHRY, SYGVKD. This CDR3 contains 16 residues. Here the CDR3 DNA reads TGTGTCATCATGGGGACAGAAGGTGGGAACACAGGGGAGCTATTTTTT. Its protein product is CVIMGTEGGNTGELFF.

This clonotype was observed a single time. V gene TRBV11-1 combines with J gene TRBJ1-2; D is unresolved. Trimming took off 3 bases at V and 5 bases at J, with 16 bases between the two ends. The V gene's germline CDR1 is SGHAT and CDR2 FQDESV (reference sequence). This CDR3 has 15 amino acids. In nucleotides, the CDR3 is TGTGCCAGCAGCTTCGGGAACCAAGGGTTGTATGGCTACACCTTC. It is translated as CASSFGNQGLYGYTF.

In its sample, this clonotype was seen once. At one end, the junction sequence differs from germline, possibly due to a read error. This sequence joins TRBV6-2 or TRBV6-3 and TRBJ2-7, with D uncertain. In germline, CDR1 is MNHEY, CDR2 SVGEGT. There are 14 residues in the CDR3. The CDR3 loop reads CTSSPTWGRIEQYF. The CDR3 DNA follows: TGTACCAGCAGCCCGACATGGGGTCGCATCGAGCAGTACTTC.

About this clonotype itself: A much larger clone is a single base away; this may be a read error. This chain joins TRBV12-3 or TRBV12-4 and TRBJ2-7, with D hard to call. The length of the CDR3 is 12 residues. Between the trimmed V and J ends, which lost 7 bases and 5 bases, there was a span of 12 bases. The CDR3 sequence is CASNSRVDEQYF. The CDR3 nucleotides read TGTGCCAGCAATTCTAGGGTAGACGAGCAGTACTTC.

As concerns this clonotype: A read error may account for a junction end that differs from germline. The chain recombines TRBV29-1 with TRBJ1-2, with a weak D call TRBD1 (6 bases). CDR1 is SQVTM and CDR2 is ANQGSEA in the germline V gene. The CDR3 sequence is 14 residues long. The CDR3 spells CSVLPERDMNGYTF. The CDR3 coding sequence is TGCAGCGTCCTCCCTGAGAGGGACATGAATGGCTACACTTTC.

This clonotype was seen a single time. The junction does not match germline at one end; this may be a read error. CDR3 nucleotide sequence: TGCAGCGTTGGGACTAACGCGGCGAACAACGGGGAGCTGTTTTTT. Protein sequence: CSVGTNAANNGELFF. This rearrangement joins TRBV29-1 to TRBJ2-2, with D perhaps TRBD2 (6 bases). The CDR3 covers 15 residues. Germline V gives CDR1 SQVTM, CDR2 ANQGSEA.

This clonotype has a count of ten or more. The rearrangement uses TRBV4-2 and TRBJ2-6; TRBD1 aligns across 10 bases. CDR3 length: 18 amino acids. CDR1 is LGHNA and CDR2 is YNFKEQ in the germline V gene. The junction had 6 bases not matched to a gene; V was cut back by 0 bases and J by 4 bases. The CDR3 is CASSQETGGITGANVLTF. As DNA, the CDR3 is TGTGCCAGCAGCCAAGAGACAGGGGGCATTACCGGGGCCAACGTCCTGACTTTC.

A word on this clonotype: At one boundary the junction diverges from the germline segment, which might be a read error. The CDR3 sequence: CPSTNGVNVADTQYF. In DNA form, the CDR3 reads TGTCCCAGCACTAACGGGGTTAACGTGGCAGATACGCAGTATTTT. The gene calls are TRBV14 and TRBJ2-3; D is possibly TRBD2 (5 bases). Germline V gene sequence: CDR1 SGHDN, CDR2 FVKESK. The CDR3 spans 15 residues.

The table lists this clonotype with a count of one. The germline gene is not matched at one end of the junction; a read error may be the cause. The chain couples TRBV29-1 to TRBJ2-7, with a possible D match to TRBD1 (5 bases). CDR1 is SQVTM, CDR2 ANQGSEA, per germline. The CDR3 runs to 12 residues. This CDR3 reads CSVADSSYEHYF. Written as DNA, the CDR3 is TGCAGCGTTGCAGACAGCTCCTATGAGCACTACTTC.